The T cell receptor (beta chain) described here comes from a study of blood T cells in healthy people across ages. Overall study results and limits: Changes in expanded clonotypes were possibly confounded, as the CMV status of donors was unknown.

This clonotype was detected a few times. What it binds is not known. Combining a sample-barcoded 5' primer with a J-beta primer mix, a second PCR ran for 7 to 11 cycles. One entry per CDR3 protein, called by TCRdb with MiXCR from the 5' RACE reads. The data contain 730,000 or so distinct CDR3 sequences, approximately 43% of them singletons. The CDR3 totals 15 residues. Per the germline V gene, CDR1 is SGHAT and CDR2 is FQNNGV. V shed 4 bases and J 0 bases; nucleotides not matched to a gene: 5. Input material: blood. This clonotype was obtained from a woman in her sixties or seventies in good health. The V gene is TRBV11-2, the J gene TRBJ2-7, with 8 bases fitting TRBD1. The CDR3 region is CASSSYRGNSYEQYF. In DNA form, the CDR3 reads TGTGCCAGCAGCTCCTACAGGGGGAACTCCTACGAGCAGTACTTC.